These T cell receptor beta chains were read from a single sample in a study of T cell clones after liver transplantation. This table comes from immunoSEQ multiplex PCR, and its TCRdb copy is limited to in-frame clones, with some not included. The table has approximately 72,000 clones, 90% seen once. The sequencing here drew on CD4+ T cells from blood, taken before liver transplant. These receptors were taken from a human donor who received a liver transplant. The CDR3 runs from the conserved cysteine through the conserved F or W. D genes are given only for firm matches.

j_call: TRBJ2-5
v_call: TRBV4-3
d_call: .
cdr3_length: 15
cdr3_nt: TGCGCCAGCAGCCAAGACTCCCAGGGAAGGGAGACCCAGTACTTC
cdr3_aa: CASSQDSQGRETQYF

j_call: TRBJ2-1
v_call: TRBV7-9
d_call: TRBD2
cdr3_length: 15
cdr3_nt: TGTGCCAGCAGCTTAAGGGGAGGGCCGGAGAATGAGCAGTTCTTC
cdr3_aa: CASSLRGGPENEQFF

j_call: TRBJ2-7
v_call: TRBV19
d_call: .
cdr3_length: 13
cdr3_nt: TGTGCCAGTAGTGGAGGGGGGGGTTACGAGCAGTACTTC
cdr3_aa: CASSGGGGYEQYF

j_call: TRBJ2-2
v_call: TRBV2
d_call: .
cdr3_length: 13
cdr3_nt: TGTGCCAGCAGTGCCGTCGTTTCCGGGGAGCTGTTTTTT
cdr3_aa: CASSAVVSGELFF

j_call: TRBJ2-3
v_call: TRBV5-1
d_call: .
cdr3_length: 17
cdr3_nt: TGCGCCAGCAGCTTGAGAGGCCCCGGGATGAGCACAGATACGCAGTATTTT
cdr3_aa: CASSLRGPGMSTDTQYF

j_call: TRBJ2-6
v_call: TRBV5-1
d_call: TRBD1
cdr3_length: 19
cdr3_nt: TGCGCCAGCAGCTCCCTCCCGGACAGGGGGCCTGCTGGGGCCAACGTCCTGACTTTC
cdr3_aa: CASSSLPDRGPAGANVLTF

j_call: TRBJ2-1
v_call: TRBV7-2
d_call: .
cdr3_length: 14
cdr3_nt: TGTGCCAGCAGCTTAGACGCAGGTACAAATGAGCAGTTCTTC
cdr3_aa: CASSLDAGTNEQFF

j_call: TRBJ2-1
v_call: TRBV9
d_call: .
cdr3_length: 14
cdr3_nt: TGTGCCAGCAGTCCGACTGGGACAAACAATGAGCAGTTCTTC
cdr3_aa: CASSPTGTNNEQFF

j_call: TRBJ2-7
v_call: TRBV5-1
d_call: TRBD1
cdr3_length: 14
cdr3_nt: TGCGCCAGCAAATGGGGGACAGGGCCCTACGAGCAGTACTTC
cdr3_aa: CASKWGTGPYEQYF

j_call: TRBJ2-1
v_call: TRBV18
d_call: TRBD2
cdr3_length: 14
cdr3_nt: TGTGCCAGCTCACCGGGACTAGCGGGCAATGAGCAGTTCTTC
cdr3_aa: CASSPGLAGNEQFF

j_call: TRBJ2-1
v_call: TRBV2
d_call: TRBD2
cdr3_length: 16
cdr3_nt: TGTGCCAGCAGTGAAGTTGGTCTAGCGGGTCTCAATGAGCAGTTCTTC
cdr3_aa: CASSEVGLAGLNEQFF

j_call: TRBJ1-5
v_call: TRBV28
d_call: .
cdr3_length: 13
cdr3_nt: TGTGGCTCCCACGGGTATAGCAATCAGCCCCAGCATTTT
cdr3_aa: CGSHGYSNQPQHF

j_call: TRBJ1-1
v_call: TRBV29-1
d_call: .
cdr3_length: 14
cdr3_nt: TGCAGCGTTGTCTCAAGGATCTCGAGGACTGAAGCTTTCTTT
cdr3_aa: CSVVSRISRTEAFF

j_call: TRBJ2-3
v_call: TRBV7-9
d_call: .
cdr3_length: 15
cdr3_nt: TGTGCCAGCCGCCAGCGGACCCAGCATACAGATACGCAGTATTTT
cdr3_aa: CASRQRTQHTDTQYF